These T cell receptor beta chains were read from a single sample in a study of neurological immune-mediated disorders. TCRdb re-called the 5' RACE reads through MiXCR, storing one row per CDR3 protein. The data contain tens of thousands of distinct CDR3 sequences, 11% to 15% of them seen just once; the ten biggest clones take up 25% to 30%. Input material: PBMCs. The receptor source for this set is a woman in her forties or fifties with HTLV-1-associated myelopathy (HAM/TSP). CDR3s include the opening cysteine and the closing phenylalanine or tryptophan. The D gene is left open where the match is weak.

d_call: TRBD2
j_call: TRBJ2-1
v_call: TRBV10-3
cdr3_aa: CAISGTSGKYNEQFF

d_call: TRBD1
j_call: TRBJ1-2
v_call: TRBV5-1
cdr3_aa: CASSFSTGVDGYTF

d_call: .
j_call: TRBJ2-1
v_call: TRBV7-9
cdr3_aa: CANKRPGEGHEQFF

d_call: TRBD1
j_call: TRBJ2-1
v_call: TRBV15
cdr3_aa: CATSPPGQGSYEKFF

d_call: TRBD1
j_call: TRBJ1-2
v_call: TRBV5-1
cdr3_aa: CASSLASGGNYGYTF

d_call: .
j_call: TRBJ1-5
v_call: TRBV12-3/TRBV12-4
cdr3_aa: CASRLRRAVNEPQHF

d_call: .
j_call: TRBJ1-5
v_call: TRBV20-1
cdr3_aa: CSARLSGNHPQHF

d_call: .
j_call: TRBJ1-1
v_call: TRBV3-1
cdr3_aa: CASSPHKNTEAFF

d_call: TRBD1
j_call: TRBJ1-2
v_call: TRBV7-2
cdr3_aa: CASSFGGGAHGYTF

d_call: .
j_call: TRBJ1-4
v_call: TRBV20-1
cdr3_aa: CSAPILGINEKLFF

d_call: .
j_call: TRBJ1-6
v_call: TRBV6-1
cdr3_aa: CASSEILVTLHF

d_call: TRBD2
j_call: TRBJ2-7
v_call: TRBV6-1
cdr3_aa: CASSVVLADYEQYF

d_call: .
j_call: TRBJ2-1
v_call: TRBV7-2
cdr3_aa: CASSLRGAGSFYNEQFF

d_call: TRBD1
j_call: TRBJ2-6
v_call: TRBV5-6
cdr3_aa: CASSFPDRGLGANVLTF

d_call: .
j_call: TRBJ2-2
v_call: TRBV5-1
cdr3_aa: CASSDVASGTGELFF

d_call: .
j_call: TRBJ2-7
v_call: TRBV29-1
cdr3_aa: CSVAGSVSLYEQYF

d_call: .
j_call: TRBJ1-3
v_call: TRBV10-3
cdr3_aa: CAISSSGNTIYF

d_call: TRBD1
j_call: TRBJ2-7
v_call: TRBV20-1
cdr3_aa: CSAFGQGVYEQYF

d_call: .
j_call: TRBJ1-1
v_call: TRBV7-3
cdr3_aa: CASILNPNTEAFF

d_call: .
j_call: TRBJ1-5
v_call: TRBV6-5
cdr3_aa: CASSRGISNQPQHF

d_call: .
j_call: TRBJ2-6
v_call: TRBV10-3
cdr3_aa: CAISSTRDSSGANVLTF

d_call: .
j_call: TRBJ2-1
v_call: TRBV5-1
cdr3_aa: CASSFISSSSYNEQFF

d_call: .
j_call: TRBJ2-7
v_call: TRBV7-2
cdr3_aa: CASSLQGNREQYF

d_call: .
j_call: TRBJ2-1
v_call: TRBV5-1
cdr3_aa: CASSPRNYNEQFF

d_call: TRBD2
j_call: TRBJ2-2
v_call: TRBV6-5
cdr3_aa: CASSYSSGSNTGELFF

d_call: TRBD1
j_call: TRBJ2-7
v_call: TRBV7-2
cdr3_aa: CASSGATGSSYEQYF

d_call: TRBD2
j_call: TRBJ2-3
v_call: TRBV10-3
cdr3_aa: CAISAGLAGEDTQYF

d_call: TRBD1
j_call: TRBJ2-1
v_call: TRBV2
cdr3_aa: CASSEWTGAYNEQFF

d_call: .
j_call: TRBJ2-6
v_call: TRBV18
cdr3_aa: CASSPMSLSGANVLTF

d_call: .
j_call: TRBJ1-3
v_call: TRBV7-2
cdr3_aa: CASSLAYSGVGNTIYF

d_call: .
j_call: TRBJ2-2
v_call: TRBV5-6
cdr3_aa: CASSPGQHTGELFF

d_call: TRBD2
j_call: TRBJ2-1
v_call: TRBV24-1
cdr3_aa: CATSASGGPYNEQFF

d_call: .
j_call: TRBJ2-1
v_call: TRBV2
cdr3_aa: CASSRAGWRGDYNEQFF

d_call: .
j_call: TRBJ1-1
v_call: TRBV6-2/TRBV6-3
cdr3_aa: CASSYRVGTEAFF

d_call: .
j_call: TRBJ1-6
v_call: TRBV12-3/TRBV12-4
cdr3_aa: CASSLAAGQRGLQSPLHF